The 25 T cell receptor beta chains given below trace back to one sample, sequenced in a study of T cells in women clearing cervical HPV infection. Some clones are missing from TCRdb's copy, which holds only in-frame ones; the method was immunoSEQ multiplex PCR. This sample contains approximately 30,000 clones. Sequences were obtained from blood buffy coat. All receptors derive from a woman between 18 and 69 years old with a cervical HPV16 infection that either progressed to CIN3+ or cleared (not recorded which).

With regard to this clone: From the germline J gene comes the end of the CDR3, since the read stops 3 residues before it. This chain connects TRBV7-9 to TRBJ2-1, with TRBD2 matching over 8 bases. Germline-derived CDR1 and CDR2 are SEHNR and FQNEAQ (reference sequence). The CDR3 covers 14 residues. The J segment lost 6 bases and the V segment lost 3 bases, leaving 4 bases of the junction unmatched. Here the CDR3 reads CASSFTGGVNEQFF. The CDR3 bases that were read are TGTGCCAGCAGCTTTACGGGGGGGGTCAATGAG.

CDR3 DNA (partial): TGTGCCTCGGGGGGAGACGGCACAGATACG. It encodes CASGGDGTDT. The CDR3, in full, reads CASGGDGTDTQYF. The V call is TRBV10-3, the J call TRBJ2-3; TRBD2 agrees at 7 bases. The DNA ends 3 residues before the CDR3 does, and the rest of the CDR3 is filled in from the germline J gene. The germline V gene has CDR1 ENHRY and CDR2 SYGVKD. The CDR3 has 13 amino acids. V shed 11 bases, J shed 1 base, and the junction held 6 bases outside the gene matches.

Notes on this clone: Read coverage stops 3 residues before the CDR3 terminus; the germline J gene supplies the remainder. The chain links TRBV5-1 to TRBJ2-1, with 9 bases lining up with TRBD2. Trimming removed 0 bases from V and 8 bases from J; junction bases left unmatched: 6. CDR1 is SGHRS, CDR2 YFSETQ, per germline. The CDR3 spans 15 residues. Incomplete CDR3 DNA: TGCGCCAGCAGCTTGGATGCTAGCGGGGTTTATGAG. Residues: CASSLDASGVYE. The full CDR3 protein is CASSLDASGVYEQFF.

On this clone itself: Coverage ceases 3 residues before the CDR3 finishes, and the germline J gene fills in the end. The gene calls are TRBV19 and TRBJ1-1; 7 nucleotides match TRBD1. Germline lookup yields CDR1 LNHDA and CDR2 SQIVND (reference sequence). After removal of 6 bases from V and 1 base from J, the junction contained 8 bases not matched to a gene. This CDR3 contains 15 residues. The DNA read from the CDR3 is TGTGCCAGTAGCATAAGAACAGGGGAGAACACTGAA. Amino acid sequence: CASSIRTGENTE. The full CDR3 reads CASSIRTGENTEAFF.

Concerning this clone: The CDR3 end falls 3 residues outside the read, so it is completed with the germline J gene. This chain uses TRBV5-4 with TRBJ2-7; 8 positions match TRBD1. In germline, CDR1 is SGHNT, CDR2 YYREEE (reference sequence). Trimming cost V 4 bases and J 2 bases; bases outside gene matches: 5. There are 14 residues in the CDR3. Here the CDR3 reads CASSHTTGAYEQYF. The CDR3 bases that were read are TGTGCCAGCAGCCACACGACAGGGGCCTACGAG. The full variable domain, in which reference TRBV5-4 and TRBJ2-7 provide the parts outside the CDR3, is ETGVTQSPTHLIKTRGQQVTLRCSSQSGHNTVSWYQQALGQGPQFIFQYYREEENGRGNFPPRFSGLQFPNYSSELNVNALELDDSALYLCASSHTTGAYEQYFGPGTRLTVT.

Concerning this clone itself: The read ends 3 residues shy of where the CDR3 ends; the end is completed using the germline J gene. The chain has TRBV7-8 and TRBJ2-4; 7 bases map to TRBD2. CDR1 SGHVS and CDR2 FQNEAQ come from the germline V gene. CDR3 size: 13 residues. CDR3 amino acids: CASSLGGVEGQYF. The covered CDR3 bases are TGTGCCAGCAGCTTGGGGGGGGTAGAAGGT.

With respect to this clone: The read halts 3 residues ahead of the CDR3 end, with the missing end drawn from the germline J gene. This rearrangement joins TRBV5-1 to TRBJ2-3, with 12 positions matching TRBD2. The trim removed 2 bases at V and 8 bases at J, leaving 9 bases unmatched. Germline loops: CDR1 SGHRS, CDR2 YFSETQ. This CDR3 contains 16 residues. Incomplete CDR3 DNA: TGCGCCAGCAGCTTCCGGACTAGCGGGGATGAGGGTACG. Protein sequence: CASSFRTSGDEGT. The full-length CDR3 reads as CASSFRTSGDEGTQYF.

As concerns this clone: From the germline J gene comes the end of the CDR3, since the read stops 3 residues before it. The rearrangement uses TRBV5-4 and TRBJ2-7; 7 positions match TRBD1. V shed 4 bases, J shed 2 bases, and the junction held 6 bases outside the gene matches. The V gene's germline CDR1 is SGHNT and CDR2 YYREEE (reference sequence). The CDR3 consists of 14 residues. The covered CDR3 bases are TGTGCCAGCAGCCCGCGACAGGGTACCTACGAG. Amino acid sequence: CASSPRQGTYE. The CDR3 as a whole reads CASSPRQGTYEQYF.

About this clone: From the germline J gene comes the end of the CDR3, since the read stops 3 residues before it. The rearrangement uses TRBV7-9 and TRBJ2-7; possible D gene TRBD1, 6 bases. Trimming removed 2 bases at V and 6 bases at J, with 8 bases between. CDR1 and CDR2 from the germline V gene are SEHNR and FQNEAQ (reference sequence). This CDR3 is built from 12 residues. The sequenced part of the CDR3 DNA is TGTGCCAGCAGCTTACAGGGGACCGAG. This gives the protein CASSLQGTE. The entire CDR3 sequence reads CASSLQGTEQYF.

This clone is called medium-sized based on its frequency. The DNA ends 3 residues before the CDR3 does, and the rest of the CDR3 is filled in from the germline J gene. The chain couples TRBV14 to TRBJ2-3; TRBD2 aligns across 7 bases. CDR3 length: 14 amino acids. The germline V gene has CDR1 SGHDN and CDR2 FVKESK. The V segment lost 3 bases and the J segment 1 base; nucleotides outside the gene matches: 1. The covered CDR3 bases are TGTGCCAGCAGCCAGAGCGGGGGCACAGATACG. It encodes CASSQSGGTDT. Given in full, the CDR3 is CASSQSGGTDTQYF.

CDR3 sequence reads: CASRATQGPYGYTF. The covered CDR3 bases are TGTGCCAGTAGGGCCACCCAAGGTCCCTATGGC. The rearrangement joins TRBV19 to TRBJ1-2; unclear D gene. Read sequence stops 3 residues before the CDR3 end, and the germline J gene provides the missing end. The CDR3 consists of 14 residues. V gave up 6 bases and J gave up 4 bases, with 15 bases separating them. Per germline, CDR1 LNHDA and CDR2 SQIVND (reference sequence).

For this clone: Coverage ceases 3 residues before the CDR3 finishes, and the germline J gene fills in the end. This chain joins TRBV12-3 or TRBV12-4 and TRBJ2-4; 15 positions agree with TRBD2. The CDR3 has 17 residues. The trim removed 4 bases at V and 0 bases at J, leaving 1 base unmatched. CDR3 amino acids: CASSSGLAGGAKNIQYF. CDR3 DNA, as far as it was read: TGTGCCAGCAGTTCGGGACTAGCGGGGGGAGCCAAAAACATT.

On this clone: The read gets to within 3 residues of the CDR3 end, and the germline J gene fills in the rest. The chain uses TRBV19 and TRBJ1-2; D remains unclear. The germline CDR1 and CDR2 sequences are LNHDA and SQIVND (reference sequence). Trimming took 8 bases from V and 5 from J, leaving 6 bases between them. The CDR3 consists of 10 residues. CDR3 sequence reads: CASRRYGYTF. CDR3 bases read: TGTGCCAGTCGGCGGTATGGC.

Comment on this clone: The CDR3 extends 3 residues past the end of the read, so its final part is completed from the germline J gene. The chain joins TRBV7-6 to TRBJ2-2, with 7 bases lining up with TRBD1. After removal of 2 bases from V and 0 bases from J, the junction contained 0 bases not matched to a gene. The CDR3 totals 15 residues. CDR1 is SGHVS, CDR2 FNYEAQ, per germline. The DNA read from the CDR3 is TGTGCCAGCAGCTTAACAGGGGCGAACACCGGGGAG. Its translation: CASSLTGANTGE. The whole CDR3 protein is CASSLTGANTGELFF.

On this clone: Sequencing ends 3 residues short of the CDR3 end; the germline J gene provides the rest. This sequence joins TRBV7-2 and TRBJ1-2; D is unresolved. CDR3 size: 13 residues. CDR1 and CDR2 (germline): SGHTA, FQGNSA. The sequenced part of the CDR3 DNA is TGTGCCAGCAGCTTAGTTGCCACAGATACC. Translated, it gives CASSLVATDT. The complete CDR3 sequence is CASSLVATDTYTF.

Note on this clone: The sequence runs out 3 residues before the end of the CDR3; the remainder is reconstructed from the germline J gene. The chain carries TRBV2 and TRBJ2-2, with D possibly matching TRBD1 (6 bases). Trimming removed 6 bases at V and 5 bases at J, with 16 bases between. This CDR3 spans 15 amino acids. CDR1 and CDR2 from the germline V gene are SNHLY and FYNNEI. The CDR3: CASRAMGARTGELFF. The CDR3 DNA, read in part, is TGTGCCAGCAGGGCCATGGGGGCGAGAACCGGGGAG.

About this clone itself: Sequencing ends 3 residues short of the CDR3 end; the germline J gene provides the rest. This rearrangement joins TRBV23-1 to TRBJ2-5, with a possible D match to TRBD2 (6 bases). TRBV23-1 is an ORF, and what it does is uncertain. The V end lost 2 bases, the J end lost 4 bases, and 17 bases lay between the germline ends. The CDR3 is made up of 16 amino acids. CDR3 amino acids: CASSQGGAAPLETQYF. The covered CDR3 bases are TGCGCCAGCAGTCAAGGAGGGGCGGCCCCCCTAGAGACC.

As concerns this clone: The read falls 3 residues short of the CDR3 end, and the missing part is taken from the germline J gene. The chain carries TRBV7-2 and TRBJ2-5; possibly TRBD1 for D (6 bases). The CDR3 covers 14 residues. The ends were cut back, 2 bases at V and 5 bases at J, with 12 bases in the middle. Germline CDR1 and CDR2: SGHTA and FQGNSA. The CDR3 DNA, read in part, is TGTGCCAGCAGCTTATTGGGGGCCGGTGAGACC. Translated, it gives CASSLLGAGET. The whole CDR3 protein reads CASSLLGAGETQYF.

On this clone: The read finishes 3 residues shy of the CDR3 end, and the germline J gene is used to complete it. V usage is TRBV20-1 and J usage is TRBJ1-1; no definite D call. This CDR3 spans 13 amino acids. Trimming removed 3 bases from V and 6 bases from J, with 14 bases in between. Germline CDR1 DFQATT, CDR2 SNEGSKA (reference sequence). CDR3 protein: CSASKGSPPEAFF. CDR3 bases read: TGCAGTGCTAGCAAGGGCTCCCCCCCTGAA.

Concerning this clone itself: The read comes to an end 3 residues before the CDR3 does, leaving the germline J gene to fill in the end. J is TRBJ1-2 and V is TRBV30; no clear D gene. Germline V gene data show CDR1 as GTSNPN and CDR2 as SVGIG (reference sequence). The CDR3 contains 13 residues. CDR3: CAWSVLLAYDYTF. The DNA read from the CDR3 is TGTGCCTGGAGTGTACTTTTAGCCTACGAC.

Turning to this clone: The CDR3 extends 3 residues past the end of the read, so its final part is completed from the germline J gene. J is TRBJ1-6 and V is TRBV18; 7 nucleotides agree with TRBD1. The length of the CDR3 is 14 residues. Germline trimming cut 4 bases from V and 10 bases from J; bases unmatched to any gene: 7. Per the germline V gene, CDR1 is KGHSH and CDR2 is LQKENI. CDR3 bases read: TGTGCCAGCTCACTACATACAGGGGACTCACCC. Encoded protein: CASSLHTGDSP. The CDR3 in its entirety is CASSLHTGDSPLHF. Using reference TRBV18 and TRBJ1-6 for the parts outside the CDR3, the full variable domain is NAGVMQNPRHLVRRRGQEARLRCSPMKGHSHVYWYRQLPEEGLKFMVYLQKENIIDESGMPKERFSAEFPKEGPSILRIQQVVRGDSAAYFCASSLHTGDSPLHFGNGTRLTVT.

Concerning this clone itself: The sequenced fragment ends 3 residues before the CDR3 boundary, so the rest is inferred from the germline J gene. The chain has TRBV9 and TRBJ2-1; TRBD1 aligns across 9 bases. The V segment lost 0 bases and the J segment 2 bases; nucleotides outside the gene matches: 3. Germline loops: CDR1 SGDLS, CDR2 YYNGEE. The CDR3 extends over 16 amino acids. The CDR3 DNA, read in part, is TGTGCCAGCAGCGTAGAGGGGACAGGGCCCTACAATGAG. It translates to CASSVEGTGPYNE. The full CDR3 protein is CASSVEGTGPYNEQFF.

Concerning this clone itself: The CDR3 extends 3 residues past the end of the read, so its final part is completed from the germline J gene. V usage is TRBV12-3 or TRBV12-4 and J usage is TRBJ2-7, with 10 bases lining up with TRBD1. J lost 3 bases, V lost 6 bases, and 5 bases had no gene match. The CDR3 length is 14 residues. CDR3 region: CASSPGTGDYEQYF. Incomplete CDR3 DNA: TGTGCCAGCAGCCCCGGGACAGGGGACTACGAG.

Concerning this clone itself: The CDR3 end lies 3 residues beyond the end of the read and is filled in from the germline J gene. This chain links TRBV5-1 with TRBJ2-2; 8 bases agree with TRBD1. Looked up from germline, CDR1 is SGHRS and CDR2 is YFSETQ. The CDR3 contains 16 residues. The CDR3 sequence: CASSLGSGQVVSPLFF. CDR3 DNA (partial): TGCGCCAGCAGCTTGGGTTCGGGACAGGTCGTTTCACCG.

In the case of this clone: The DNA ends 3 residues before the CDR3 does, and the rest of the CDR3 is filled in from the germline J gene. The chain has TRBV5-4 and TRBJ2-5, with D possibly TRBD2 on 6 matching bases. The CDR3 loop spans 14 amino acids. Germline V gene data show CDR1 as SGHNT and CDR2 as YYREEE (reference sequence). V shed 2 bases and J shed 1 base, with 9 bases lying between them. CDR3: CASSLVGLQETQYF. CDR3 DNA, as far as it was read: TGTGCCAGCAGCTTAGTGGGACTCCAAGAGACC.